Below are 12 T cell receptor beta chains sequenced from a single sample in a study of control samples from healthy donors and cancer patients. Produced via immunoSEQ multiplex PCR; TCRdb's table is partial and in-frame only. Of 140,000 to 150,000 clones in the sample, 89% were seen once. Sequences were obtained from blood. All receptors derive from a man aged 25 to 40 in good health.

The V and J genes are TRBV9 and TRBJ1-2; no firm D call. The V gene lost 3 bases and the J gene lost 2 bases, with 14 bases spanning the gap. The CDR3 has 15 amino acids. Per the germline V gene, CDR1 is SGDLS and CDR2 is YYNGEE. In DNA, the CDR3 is TGTGCCAGCAGCGGAGGAGCCGGGATAAACTATGGCTACACCTTC. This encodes CASSGGAGINYGYTF.

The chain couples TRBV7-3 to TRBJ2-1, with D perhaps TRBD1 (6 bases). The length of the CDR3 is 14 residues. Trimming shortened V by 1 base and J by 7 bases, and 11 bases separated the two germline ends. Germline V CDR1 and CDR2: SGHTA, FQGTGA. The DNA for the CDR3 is TGTGCCAGCAGCTTAATACAGGGTGGTAATGAGCAGTTCTTC. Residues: CASSLIQGGNEQFF.

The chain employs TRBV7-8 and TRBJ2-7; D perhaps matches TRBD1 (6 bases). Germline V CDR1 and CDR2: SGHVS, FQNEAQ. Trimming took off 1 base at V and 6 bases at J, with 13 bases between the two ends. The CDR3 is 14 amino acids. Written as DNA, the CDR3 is TGTGCCAGCAGCTTAGACAGGGTTAGCGTCGAGCAGTACTTC. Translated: CASSLDRVSVEQYF.

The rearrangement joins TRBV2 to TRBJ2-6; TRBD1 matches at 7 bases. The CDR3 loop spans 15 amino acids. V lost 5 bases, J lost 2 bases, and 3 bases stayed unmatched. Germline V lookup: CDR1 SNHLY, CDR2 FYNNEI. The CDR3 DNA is TGTGCCAGCAGTTACAGGGGAGCTGGGGCCAACGTCCTGACTTTC. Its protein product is CASSYRGAGANVLTF. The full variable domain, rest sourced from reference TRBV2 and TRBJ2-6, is EPEVTQTPSHQVTQMGQEVILRCVPISNHLYFYWYRQILGQKVEFLVSFYNNEISEKSEIFDDQFSVERPDGSNFTLKIRSTKLEDSAMYFCASSYRGAGANVLTFGAGSRLTVL.

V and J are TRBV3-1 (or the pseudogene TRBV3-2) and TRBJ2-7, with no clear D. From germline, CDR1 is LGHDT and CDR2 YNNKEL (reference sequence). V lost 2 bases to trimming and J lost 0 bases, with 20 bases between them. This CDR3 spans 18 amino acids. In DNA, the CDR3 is TGTGCCAGCAGCCAACACCTCGCGCCACAGAGGAGCTCCTACGAGCAGTACTTC. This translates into CASSQHLAPQRSSYEQYF.

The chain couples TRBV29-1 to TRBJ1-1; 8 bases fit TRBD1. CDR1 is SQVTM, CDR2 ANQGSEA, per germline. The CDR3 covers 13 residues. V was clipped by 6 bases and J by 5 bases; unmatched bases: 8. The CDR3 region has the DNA TGCAGCGTGCGGGATAACAGGGGGACTGAAGCTTTCTTT. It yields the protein CSVRDNRGTEAFF.

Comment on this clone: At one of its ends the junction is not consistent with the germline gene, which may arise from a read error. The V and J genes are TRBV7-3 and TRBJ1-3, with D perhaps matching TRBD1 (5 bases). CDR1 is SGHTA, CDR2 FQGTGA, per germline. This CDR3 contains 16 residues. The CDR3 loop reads CASSSLGGDSRNTIYF. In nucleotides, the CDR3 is TGTGCCAGCAGCTCCCTGGGGGGGGACTCTCGAAACACCATATATTTT.

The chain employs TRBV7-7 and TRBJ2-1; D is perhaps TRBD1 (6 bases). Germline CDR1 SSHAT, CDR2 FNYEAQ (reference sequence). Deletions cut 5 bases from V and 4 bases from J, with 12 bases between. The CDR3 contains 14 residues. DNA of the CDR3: TGTGCCAGCAGCCCCGTTGACAGGTACAATGAGCAGTTCTTC. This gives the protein CASSPVDRYNEQFF.

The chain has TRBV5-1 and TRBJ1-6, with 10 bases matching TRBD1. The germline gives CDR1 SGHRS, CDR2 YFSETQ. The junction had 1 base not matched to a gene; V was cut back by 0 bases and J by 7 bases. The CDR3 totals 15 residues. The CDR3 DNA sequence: TGCGCCAGCAGCTTGGGACAGGGGGCCAATTCACCCCTCCACTTT. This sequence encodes CASSLGQGANSPLHF.

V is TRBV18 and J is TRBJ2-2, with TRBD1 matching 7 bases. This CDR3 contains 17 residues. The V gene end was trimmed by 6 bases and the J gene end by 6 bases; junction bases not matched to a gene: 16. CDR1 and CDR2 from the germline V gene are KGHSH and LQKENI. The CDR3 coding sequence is TGTGCCAGCTCCGATCGGACAGGTCGGACAAACCCCGGGGAGCTGTTTTTT. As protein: CASSDRTGRTNPGELFF.

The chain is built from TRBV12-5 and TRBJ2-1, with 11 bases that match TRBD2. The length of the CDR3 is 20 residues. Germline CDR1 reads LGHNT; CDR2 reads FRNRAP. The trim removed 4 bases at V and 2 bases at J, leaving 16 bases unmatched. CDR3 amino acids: CASGYPRGLAGGPAYNEQFF. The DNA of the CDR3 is TGTGCTAGTGGTTACCCCAGGGGCTTAGCGGGAGGGCCGGCCTACAATGAGCAGTTCTTC.

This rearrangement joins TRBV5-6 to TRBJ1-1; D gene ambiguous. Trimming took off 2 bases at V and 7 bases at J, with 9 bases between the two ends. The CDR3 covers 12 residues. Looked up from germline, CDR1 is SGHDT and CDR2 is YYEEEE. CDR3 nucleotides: TGTGCCAGCAGCTTCTCGGACGGTGAAGCTTTCTTT. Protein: CASSFSDGEAFF.